Listed below are T cell receptor beta chains from one sample, sequenced in a study of T cells after yellow fever vaccination. One entry per CDR3 protein results from TCRdb running MiXCR on the 5' RACE reads. The sample lists some 390,000 distinct CDR3 sequences; 6.2% were seen once. Sequencing was performed on PBMCs, taken 5 days after the yellow fever booster vaccination. The source is a young man who received the YFV17D yellow fever vaccine. CDR3s include the opening cysteine and the closing phenylalanine or tryptophan. The order of the fields is V gene, D gene, J gene, clone size, CDR3 DNA, CDR3 protein. A D gene is named only where the DNA matches it firmly. Not every row has a clone size; where given, it reads once, few, many or a size class.

v_gene: TRBV6-1; d_gene: NA; j_gene: TRBJ2-1; abundance: NA; CDR3nt: TGTGCCAGCAGGGATAGCTCCTACAATGAGCAGTTCTTC; CDR3aa: CASRDSSYNEQFF
v_gene: TRBV5-1; d_gene: TRBD1; j_gene: TRBJ2-1; abundance: many; CDR3nt: TGCGCCAGCAGCTTTTGGGCAGGGGGAGAGTTGACCTACAATGAGCAGTTCTTC; CDR3aa: CASSFWAGGELTYNEQFF
v_gene: TRBV30; d_gene: NA; j_gene: TRBJ1-3; abundance: many; CDR3nt: TGTGCCTGGAGTGTAGTGTGGAACACCATATATTTT; CDR3aa: CAWSVVWNTIYF
v_gene: TRBV24-1; d_gene: TRBD2; j_gene: TRBJ2-3; abundance: NA; CDR3nt: TGTGCCACCAGTGACCATAGCGGGAACACAGATACGCAGTATTTT; CDR3aa: CATSDHSGNTDTQYF
v_gene: TRBV30; d_gene: TRBD1; j_gene: TRBJ2-7; abundance: NA; CDR3nt: TGTGCCTGGGGGACAGGTGTCTACGAGCAGTACTTC; CDR3aa: CAWGTGVYEQYF
v_gene: TRBV7-6; d_gene: NA; j_gene: TRBJ2-2; abundance: few; CDR3nt: TGTGCCACTCGAGGGGGAGTTGCGAACACCGGGGAGCTGTTTTTT; CDR3aa: CATRGGVANTGELFF
v_gene: TRBV5-1; d_gene: TRBD1; j_gene: TRBJ2-6; abundance: many; CDR3nt: TGCGCCAGCAGCTTGGGGACAGGGGGTTCCCTCTCTGGGGCCAACGTCCTGACTTTC; CDR3aa: CASSLGTGGSLSGANVLTF
v_gene: TRBV12-3/TRBV12-4; d_gene: NA; j_gene: TRBJ2-1; abundance: NA; CDR3nt: TGTGCCAGCAGTTCGCCCACCTCCCCCTACAATGAGCAGTTCTTC; CDR3aa: CASSSPTSPYNEQFF
v_gene: TRBV6-2/TRBV6-3; d_gene: NA; j_gene: TRBJ2-7; abundance: many; CDR3nt: TGTGCCAGCAGAAGCGGTCCCGGGATCGCGCAGTACTTC; CDR3aa: CASRSGPGIAQYF
v_gene: TRBV20-1; d_gene: NA; j_gene: TRBJ1-2; abundance: few; CDR3nt: TGCAGTGCTAATGCAGGCAACTATGGCTACACCTTC; CDR3aa: CSANAGNYGYTF
v_gene: TRBV11-2; d_gene: TRBD1; j_gene: TRBJ2-2; abundance: NA; CDR3nt: TGTGCCAGCAGCACTTACAGGGGGCGCCCCGCGAACACCGGGGAGCTGTTTTTT; CDR3aa: CASSTYRGRPANTGELFF
v_gene: TRBV29-1; d_gene: TRBD1; j_gene: TRBJ2-7; abundance: few; CDR3nt: TGCAGCGTCCAAGCCGGGACAGGGGCCTACGAGCAGTACTTC; CDR3aa: CSVQAGTGAYEQYF
v_gene: TRBV15; d_gene: NA; j_gene: TRBJ1-5; abundance: many; CDR3nt: TGTGCCACCAGCAGAGAATTCGGGGATCAGCCCCAGCATTTT; CDR3aa: CATSREFGDQPQHF
v_gene: TRBV28; d_gene: NA; j_gene: TRBJ2-7; abundance: few; CDR3nt: TGTGCCAGCAGCATAAGATCCTACGAGCAGTACTTC; CDR3aa: CASSIRSYEQYF
v_gene: TRBV7-8; d_gene: NA; j_gene: TRBJ2-3; abundance: few; CDR3nt: TGTGCCAGCAGCATCTCCAGGGCATATAGCACAGATACGCAGTATTTT; CDR3aa: CASSISRAYSTDTQYF
v_gene: TRBV7-2; d_gene: NA; j_gene: TRBJ1-6; abundance: many; CDR3nt: TGTGCCAGCAGCTTTAACTATAATTCACCCCTCCACTTT; CDR3aa: CASSFNYNSPLHF
v_gene: TRBV10-3; d_gene: TRBD1; j_gene: TRBJ2-5; abundance: many; CDR3nt: TGTGCCATCAGGGGTCCGGGACAGGGTCAAGAGACCCAGTACTTC; CDR3aa: CAIRGPGQGQETQYF
v_gene: TRBV5-4; d_gene: NA; j_gene: TRBJ2-1; abundance: NA; CDR3nt: TGTGCCAGCAGCTTGGGGCTACTGGGTCGAGGGGAGCAGTTCTTC; CDR3aa: CASSLGLLGRGEQFF
v_gene: TRBV5-5; d_gene: NA; j_gene: TRBJ1-4; abundance: NA; CDR3nt: TGTGCCAGCAGCTTGACGGAAAAACTGTTTTTT; CDR3aa: CASSLTEKLFF
v_gene: TRBV7-9; d_gene: TRBD1; j_gene: TRBJ2-7; abundance: few; CDR3nt: TGTGCCAGCAGCGGACAGGCCTCCTACGAGCAGTACTTC; CDR3aa: CASSGQASYEQYF
v_gene: TRBV3-1; d_gene: NA; j_gene: TRBJ2-2; abundance: NA; CDR3nt: TGTGCCACCTCCCAAGGCAACAGCTACACCGGGGAGCTGTTTTTT; CDR3aa: CATSQGNSYTGELFF
v_gene: TRBV9; d_gene: NA; j_gene: TRBJ1-3; abundance: NA; CDR3nt: TGTGCCAGCAGCCCGGGACCCTCTGGAAACACCATATATTTT; CDR3aa: CASSPGPSGNTIYF
v_gene: TRBV24-1; d_gene: TRBD2; j_gene: TRBJ2-1; abundance: many; CDR3nt: TGTGCCACCAGTGAGCGTCGACTAGCGGGAGGCATGGAGCAGTTCTTC; CDR3aa: CATSERRLAGGMEQFF
v_gene: TRBV7-9; d_gene: TRBD2; j_gene: TRBJ2-1; abundance: few; CDR3nt: TGTGCCAGCAGCGGCTCACTAGCGCGGTCCTACAATGAGCAGTTCTTC; CDR3aa: CASSGSLARSYNEQFF
v_gene: TRBV7-9; d_gene: TRBD2; j_gene: TRBJ2-1; abundance: NA; CDR3nt: TGTGCCAGCAGCCCCCGGGGAGCGGGAACGACCTACAATGAGCAGTTCTTC; CDR3aa: CASSPRGAGTTYNEQFF
v_gene: TRBV7-8; d_gene: TRBD2; j_gene: TRBJ2-1; abundance: NA; CDR3nt: TGTGCCAGCAGCTTAAGGGCGGGAGTAACCAATGAGCAGTTCTTC; CDR3aa: CASSLRAGVTNEQFF
v_gene: TRBV19; d_gene: NA; j_gene: TRBJ2-5; abundance: NA; CDR3nt: TGTGCCAGTGCCCCCAGGAATCAAGAGACCCAGTACTTC; CDR3aa: CASAPRNQETQYF
v_gene: TRBV5-6; d_gene: NA; j_gene: TRBJ2-4; abundance: many; CDR3nt: TGTGCCAGCAGCCTCCCCCAGGGCCGACTAGCCAAAAACATTCAGTACTTC; CDR3aa: CASSLPQGRLAKNIQYF
v_gene: TRBV6-1; d_gene: TRBD2; j_gene: TRBJ2-7; abundance: few; CDR3nt: TGTGCCAGCAGTCAGTGGACTAGCGGGAGCTACGAGCAGTACTTC; CDR3aa: CASSQWTSGSYEQYF
v_gene: TRBV20-1; d_gene: TRBD1; j_gene: TRBJ2-7; abundance: many; CDR3nt: TGCAGTGCTCTGAGACAGGGGGCCTACGAGCAGTACTTC; CDR3aa: CSALRQGAYEQYF
v_gene: TRBV4-3; d_gene: TRBD1; j_gene: TRBJ2-3; abundance: many; CDR3nt: TGCGCCAGCAGCCAAGATTGGGACAGGGGGACCACAGATACGCAGTATTTT; CDR3aa: CASSQDWDRGTTDTQYF
v_gene: TRBV5-1; d_gene: NA; j_gene: TRBJ2-3; abundance: many; CDR3nt: TGCGCCAGCAGCTTGGTGGAGGGCACAGATACGCAGTATTTT; CDR3aa: CASSLVEGTDTQYF
v_gene: TRBV18; d_gene: NA; j_gene: TRBJ2-1; abundance: few; CDR3nt: TGTGCCAGCTCACCACCGTGGGTAGCCAGATCGGTTGGCAATGAGCAGTTCTTC; CDR3aa: CASSPPWVARSVGNEQFF
v_gene: TRBV11-2; d_gene: TRBD2; j_gene: TRBJ2-1; abundance: few; CDR3nt: TGTGCCAGCAGCTTAGATCCGACTAGCGGGAGGACTAATGAGCAGTTCTTC; CDR3aa: CASSLDPTSGRTNEQFF
v_gene: TRBV20-1; d_gene: NA; j_gene: TRBJ2-7; abundance: NA; CDR3nt: TGCAGTGCTAGAGGGACCAGCTCCAACGAGCAGTACTTC; CDR3aa: CSARGTSSNEQYF
v_gene: TRBV20-1; d_gene: NA; j_gene: TRBJ2-1; abundance: many; CDR3nt: TGCAGTGCTTACGTCCTCCCGTCTGAGCAGTTCTTC; CDR3aa: CSAYVLPSEQFF
v_gene: TRBV6-5; d_gene: TRBD1; j_gene: TRBJ2-7; abundance: few; CDR3nt: TGTGCCAGCAGTTATGTCAGGGGGAGCGAGCAGTACTTC; CDR3aa: CASSYVRGSEQYF
v_gene: TRBV6-2/TRBV6-3; d_gene: NA; j_gene: TRBJ2-7; abundance: NA; CDR3nt: TGTGCCAGCAGTTACTCTTCGACGGAGCAGTACTTC; CDR3aa: CASSYSSTEQYF
v_gene: TRBV20-1; d_gene: NA; j_gene: TRBJ2-7; abundance: many; CDR3nt: TGCAGTGTACGGACAATCAACGAGCAGTACTTC; CDR3aa: CSVRTINEQYF
v_gene: TRBV18; d_gene: NA; j_gene: TRBJ2-1; abundance: NA; CDR3nt: TGTGCCAGCTCACCACTGGGGTCCGGTAATGAGCAGTTCTTC; CDR3aa: CASSPLGSGNEQFF